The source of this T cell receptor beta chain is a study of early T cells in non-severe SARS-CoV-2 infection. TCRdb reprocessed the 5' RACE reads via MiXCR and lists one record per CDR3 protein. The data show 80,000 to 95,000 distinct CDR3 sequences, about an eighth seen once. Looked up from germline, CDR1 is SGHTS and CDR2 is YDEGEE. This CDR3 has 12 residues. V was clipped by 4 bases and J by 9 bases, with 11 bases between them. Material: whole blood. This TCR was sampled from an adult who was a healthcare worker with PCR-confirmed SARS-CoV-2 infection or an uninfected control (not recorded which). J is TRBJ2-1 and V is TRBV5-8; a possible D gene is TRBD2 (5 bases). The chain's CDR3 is CASSLRGIEQFF. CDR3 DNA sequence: TGTGCCAGCAGCCTGAGAGGGATTGAGCAGTTCTTC.